The rows below give T cell receptor beta chains drawn from one sample of a study of blood T cell repertoires in COVID-19. Sequencing used immunoSEQ multiplex PCR; TCRdb keeps in-frame clones, though not all of them. This repertoire shows 180,000 or so clones, 70% to 90% found once; its top ten account for roughly 3.5%. Sequencing was done on a sample of peripheral blood. These receptors were taken from a man aged 55 to 70 with acute or convalescent COVID-19. Each CDR3 is given with its conserved first and last residue. Fields, in order: J gene, clone size, D gene, V gene, CDR3 protein, CDR3 DNA. D genes are given only for firm matches. Not all rows give a size; the values are once, few, many and, for expanded clones, a class.

J gene: TRBJ2-3; clone size: once; D gene: -; V gene: TRBV5-1; CDR3 protein: CASSEGATTGDTQYF; CDR3 DNA: TGCGCCAGCAGCGAGGGAGCCACGACGGGAGATACGCAGTATTTT
J gene: TRBJ2-2; clone size: -; D gene: TRBD1; V gene: TRBV28; CDR3 protein: CASSLLGQGTGELFF; CDR3 DNA: TGTGCCAGCAGTTTATTGGGACAGGGTACCGGGGAGCTGTTTTTT
J gene: TRBJ2-7; clone size: -; D gene: -; V gene: TRBV18; CDR3 protein: CASSPALVGRSSYEQYF; CDR3 DNA: TGTGCCAGCTCACCAGCCTTAGTTGGGAGGAGTTCCTACGAGCAGTACTTC
J gene: TRBJ1-5; clone size: -; D gene: -; V gene: TRBV3-1/TRBV3-2; CDR3 protein: CASSQAGRGSQPQHF; CDR3 DNA: TGTGCCAGCAGCCAAGCGGGTAGGGGGAGTCAGCCCCAGCATTTT
J gene: TRBJ1-5; clone size: -; D gene: -; V gene: TRBV3-1/TRBV3-2; CDR3 protein: CASSPAEARGPQHF; CDR3 DNA: TGTGCCAGCAGCCCTGCGGAGGCTCGTGGGCCCCAGCATTTT
J gene: TRBJ2-7; clone size: -; D gene: TRBD2; V gene: TRBV7-6; CDR3 protein: CASSLAGTSGIYEQYF; CDR3 DNA: TGTGCCAGCAGCTTAGCGGGAACTAGCGGGATCTACGAGCAGTACTTC
J gene: TRBJ1-4; clone size: -; D gene: -; V gene: TRBV19; CDR3 protein: CASSIGGQSGEKLFF; CDR3 DNA: TGTGCCAGTAGTATAGGGGGGCAGTCTGGAGAAAAACTGTTTTTT
J gene: TRBJ2-2; clone size: -; D gene: TRBD1; V gene: TRBV5-1; CDR3 protein: CASSEQGAANTGELFF; CDR3 DNA: TGCGCCAGCAGCGAACAGGGGGCCGCCAACACCGGGGAGCTGTTTTTT
J gene: TRBJ2-2; clone size: -; D gene: TRBD2; V gene: TRBV4-1; CDR3 protein: CASSLGLAGAPGELFF; CDR3 DNA: TGCGCCAGCAGCCTCGGACTAGCGGGAGCCCCCGGGGAGCTGTTTTTT
J gene: TRBJ1-1; clone size: -; D gene: TRBD1; V gene: TRBV7-3; CDR3 protein: CASSLGQSNTEAFF; CDR3 DNA: TGTGCCAGCAGCCTGGGACAGTCGAACACTGAAGCTTTCTTT
J gene: TRBJ1-6; clone size: -; D gene: -; V gene: TRBV6-5; CDR3 protein: CASSQILYNSPLHF; CDR3 DNA: TGTGCCAGCAGTCAAATACTCTATAATTCACCCCTCCACTTT
J gene: TRBJ1-4; clone size: -; D gene: TRBD1; V gene: TRBV9; CDR3 protein: CASSALAGQSEKLFF; CDR3 DNA: TGTGCCAGCAGCGCTTTAGCGGGACAGAGTGAAAAACTGTTTTTT
J gene: TRBJ2-3; clone size: -; D gene: TRBD1; V gene: TRBV29-1; CDR3 protein: CSVVPGTGATDTQYF; CDR3 DNA: TGCAGCGTCGTACCCGGGACAGGGGCCACAGATACGCAGTATTTT
J gene: TRBJ2-7; clone size: few; D gene: TRBD2; V gene: TRBV7-2; CDR3 protein: CASSLAGGPREQYF; CDR3 DNA: TGTGCCAGCAGCTTAGCGGGAGGGCCTCGCGAGCAGTACTTC
J gene: TRBJ2-5; clone size: -; D gene: -; V gene: TRBV11-2; CDR3 protein: CASSSLRGSETQYF; CDR3 DNA: TGTGCCAGCAGCTCCCTAAGGGGTTCGGAGACCCAGTACTTC
J gene: TRBJ2-7; clone size: -; D gene: -; V gene: TRBV5-1; CDR3 protein: CASSLSPAFNEQYF; CDR3 DNA: TGCGCCAGCAGCTTGTCCCCCGCGTTTAACGAGCAGTACTTC
J gene: TRBJ1-2; clone size: -; D gene: -; V gene: TRBV27; CDR3 protein: CASSALGGGYGYTF; CDR3 DNA: TGTGCCAGCAGTGCCCTGGGGGGTGGCTATGGCTACACCTTC
J gene: TRBJ2-7; clone size: -; D gene: TRBD2; V gene: TRBV11-2; CDR3 protein: CASSLISGRVSDEQYF; CDR3 DNA: TGTGCCAGCAGCTTAATTAGCGGGAGGGTATCGGACGAGCAGTACTTC
J gene: TRBJ2-7; clone size: -; D gene: TRBD1; V gene: TRBV6-2/TRBV6-3; CDR3 protein: CASSYSDRGGYEQYF; CDR3 DNA: TGTGCCAGCAGTTACTCAGACAGGGGCGGCTACGAGCAGTACTTC
J gene: TRBJ2-2; clone size: -; D gene: -; V gene: TRBV5-4; CDR3 protein: CASSWTGDTGELFF; CDR3 DNA: TGTGCCAGCAGTTGGACGGGAGACACCGGGGAGCTGTTTTTT
J gene: TRBJ2-7; clone size: -; D gene: -; V gene: TRBV5-1; CDR3 protein: CASSFGTVAYEQYF; CDR3 DNA: TGCGCCAGCAGCTTCGGGACTGTCGCCTACGAGCAGTACTTC
J gene: TRBJ2-7; clone size: -; D gene: -; V gene: TRBV15; CDR3 protein: CATSRAKGEQYF; CDR3 DNA: TGTGCCACCAGCAGAGCGAAGGGGGAGCAGTACTTC
J gene: TRBJ2-1; clone size: -; D gene: TRBD2; V gene: TRBV14; CDR3 protein: CASSLGTSQIF; CDR3 DNA: TGTGCCAGCAGCCTCGGGACTAGTCAAATCTTC
J gene: TRBJ2-3; clone size: -; D gene: TRBD1; V gene: TRBV4-1; CDR3 protein: CASSQAADDRGPHDTQYF; CDR3 DNA: TGCGCCAGCAGCCAAGCCGCCGATGACAGGGGGCCCCACGATACGCAGTATTTT
J gene: TRBJ2-7; clone size: -; D gene: TRBD1; V gene: TRBV6-1; CDR3 protein: CASSEDRGLRPYEQYF; CDR3 DNA: TGTGCCAGCAGTGAAGACAGGGGGCTCCGCCCCTACGAGCAGTACTTC
J gene: TRBJ2-6; clone size: -; D gene: -; V gene: TRBV2; CDR3 protein: CASSLFGGKTGANVLTF; CDR3 DNA: TGTGCCAGCAGTCTTTTCGGGGGAAAGACTGGGGCCAACGTCCTGACTTTC
J gene: TRBJ1-3; clone size: -; D gene: -; V gene: TRBV19; CDR3 protein: CASSFPFTRSGNTIYF; CDR3 DNA: TGTGCCAGTAGTTTTCCCTTTACACGTTCTGGAAACACCATATATTTT
J gene: TRBJ2-1; clone size: -; D gene: -; V gene: TRBV4-2; CDR3 protein: CASSQAGAWNEQFF; CDR3 DNA: TGTGCCAGCAGCCAAGCGGGAGCTTGGAATGAGCAGTTCTTC
J gene: TRBJ2-7; clone size: few; D gene: -; V gene: TRBV7-2; CDR3 protein: CASSLIDEQYF; CDR3 DNA: TGTGCCAGCAGCCTTATAGACGAGCAGTACTTC
J gene: TRBJ2-3; clone size: few; D gene: TRBD2; V gene: TRBV14; CDR3 protein: CASSHFSGSTDTQYF; CDR3 DNA: TGTGCCAGCAGCCATTTTAGCGGGAGCACAGATACGCAGTATTTT
J gene: TRBJ2-2; clone size: -; D gene: -; V gene: TRBV6-2/TRBV6-3; CDR3 protein: CASSYLTQRELFF; CDR3 DNA: TGTGCCAGCAGTTATCTCACACAGAGGGAGCTGTTTTTT
J gene: TRBJ1-6; clone size: -; D gene: -; V gene: TRBV7-9; CDR3 protein: CASSPLGGGYSPLHF; CDR3 DNA: TGTGCCAGCAGCCCACTGGGCGGGGGGTATTCACCCCTCCACTTT
J gene: TRBJ1-2; clone size: many; D gene: TRBD1; V gene: TRBV7-9; CDR3 protein: CASSAQGAGNYGYTF; CDR3 DNA: TGTGCCAGCAGCGCACAGGGGGCAGGGAACTATGGCTACACCTTC
J gene: TRBJ1-1; clone size: -; D gene: TRBD1; V gene: TRBV19; CDR3 protein: CASSSTGKGAEAFF; CDR3 DNA: TGTGCCAGTAGTTCGACAGGGAAAGGGGCTGAAGCTTTCTTT
J gene: TRBJ2-1; clone size: -; D gene: TRBD2; V gene: TRBV9; CDR3 protein: CASSPQTGGLGEQFF; CDR3 DNA: TGTGCCAGCAGCCCCCAAACGGGGGGACTCGGTGAGCAGTTCTTC
J gene: TRBJ2-1; clone size: once; D gene: TRBD2; V gene: TRBV7-3; CDR3 protein: CASSLGTSGIGEQFF; CDR3 DNA: TGTGCCAGCAGCCTAGGGACTAGCGGGATAGGTGAGCAGTTCTTC
J gene: TRBJ2-1; clone size: once; D gene: TRBD2; V gene: TRBV6-5; CDR3 protein: CASWTSGRNEQFF; CDR3 DNA: TGTGCCAGCTGGACTAGCGGGAGGAATGAGCAGTTCTTC
J gene: TRBJ1-1; clone size: -; D gene: -; V gene: TRBV3-1/TRBV3-2; CDR3 protein: CASSHPGQKAFF; CDR3 DNA: TGTGCCAGCAGCCACCCAGGACAGAAAGCTTTCTTT
J gene: TRBJ2-7; clone size: few; D gene: -; V gene: TRBV7-6; CDR3 protein: CASSKPYEEQYF; CDR3 DNA: TGTGCCAGCAGTAAACCGTACGAGGAGCAGTACTTC
J gene: TRBJ1-5; clone size: -; D gene: TRBD1; V gene: TRBV5-8; CDR3 protein: CASSLATGGHLTQHF; CDR3 DNA: TGTGCCAGCAGCTTGGCCACAGGGGGCCATCTGACCCAGCATTTT
J gene: TRBJ2-4; clone size: -; D gene: -; V gene: TRBV2; CDR3 protein: CASSEALWGEAKNIQYF; CDR3 DNA: TGTGCCAGCAGTGAAGCGCTTTGGGGGGAAGCCAAAAACATTCAGTACTTC
J gene: TRBJ2-5; clone size: few; D gene: TRBD2; V gene: TRBV11-2; CDR3 protein: CASSLRAGAVETQYF; CDR3 DNA: TGTGCCAGCAGCTTAAGGGCGGGAGCGGTTGAGACCCAGTACTTC
J gene: TRBJ1-2; clone size: -; D gene: -; V gene: TRBV27; CDR3 protein: CASSLNSLNYGYTF; CDR3 DNA: TGTGCCAGCAGTTTGAACAGTCTTAACTATGGCTACACCTTC
J gene: TRBJ1-2; clone size: -; D gene: TRBD1; V gene: TRBV28; CDR3 protein: CASSQIVDRGPLDYGYTF; CDR3 DNA: TGTGCCAGCAGCCAGATAGTGGACAGGGGGCCTTTGGACTATGGCTACACCTTC
J gene: TRBJ2-1; clone size: once; D gene: -; V gene: TRBV28; CDR3 protein: CASSLYGSVYNEQFF; CDR3 DNA: TGTGCCAGCAGTTTGTACGGGTCGGTATACAATGAGCAGTTCTTC
J gene: TRBJ2-4; clone size: -; D gene: -; V gene: TRBV6-5; CDR3 protein: CASSPRLAKNIQYF; CDR3 DNA: TGTGCCAGCAGTCCCCGACTAGCCAAAAACATTCAGTACTTC
J gene: TRBJ2-5; clone size: -; D gene: TRBD2; V gene: TRBV7-2; CDR3 protein: CASSLGAGSWETQYF; CDR3 DNA: TGTGCCAGCAGCTTAGGAGCGGGGTCCTGGGAGACCCAGTACTTC
J gene: TRBJ2-3; clone size: -; D gene: -; V gene: TRBV27; CDR3 protein: CASRNRWERTDTQYF; CDR3 DNA: TGTGCCAGCAGGAATCGGTGGGAGCGCACAGATACGCAGTATTTT
J gene: TRBJ1-4; clone size: -; D gene: TRBD1; V gene: TRBV6-5; CDR3 protein: CASRGQVSTNEKLFF; CDR3 DNA: TGTGCCAGCAGGGGACAGGTTTCAACTAATGAAAAACTGTTTTTT
J gene: TRBJ2-6; clone size: -; D gene: -; V gene: TRBV19; CDR3 protein: CASSIGRESGANVLTF; CDR3 DNA: TGTGCCAGTAGTATCGGCAGGGAATCCGGGGCCAACGTCCTGACTTTC
J gene: TRBJ2-7; clone size: once; D gene: TRBD1; V gene: TRBV7-2; CDR3 protein: CASSRWDSRYEQYF; CDR3 DNA: TGTGCCAGCAGCAGGTGGGACAGCCGCTACGAGCAGTACTTC
J gene: TRBJ1-4; clone size: -; D gene: -; V gene: TRBV19; CDR3 protein: CASSIETGESEKLFF; CDR3 DNA: TGTGCCAGTAGTATAGAAACAGGCGAGAGTGAAAAACTGTTTTTT